Listed below are T cell receptor beta chains from one sample, sequenced in a study of PD-1 blockade in classical Hodgkin lymphoma. This table comes from immunoSEQ multiplex PCR, and its TCRdb copy is limited to in-frame clones, with some not included. In the table there are some 90,000 clones, approximately 86% of which are singletons. Source: peripheral blood mononuclear cells (PBMCs), taken before the fourth cycle of nivolumab. These receptors all stem from a human donor with classical Hodgkin lymphoma. Both conserved end residues are trimmed from each CDR3.

TRBV5-1	12	TRBJ2-1	ASSQDASYNEQF
TRBV2	11	TRBJ2-2	ASSSTSAGELF
TRBV5-1	13	TRBJ2-1	ASRVGGLVLNEQF
TRBV19	14	TRBJ1-5	ASSIVGGMTYQPQH
TRBV30	13	TRBJ2-1	AWSTGTAGYNEQF
TRBV9	12	TRBJ2-5	ASSRERLGETQY
TRBV7-2	12	TRBJ1-1	ASSRQGADTEAF
TRBV19	13	TRBJ1-5	ASIGQGAGNQPQH
TRBV5-6	10	TRBJ2-2	ASNDGTGELF
TRBV18	12	TRBJ1-5	ASSKLEGNQPQH
TRBV5-1	12	TRBJ1-2	ASSPGTGYLGYT
TRBV21-1	12	TRBJ2-3	ASICERNSDTQY
TRBV7-6	13	TRBJ1-5	ASSLGAGSNQPQH
TRBV19	12	TRBJ1-1	ASSKWGRDTEAF
TRBV6-1	11	TRBJ1-3	ASSERGRNTIY
TRBV5-1	13	TRBJ2-2	ASSGIASLAGELF
TRBV9	11	TRBJ2-1	ASSVPPLYEQF
TRBV27	13	TRBJ2-5	ASSFWRTVQETQY
TRBV4-2	12	TRBJ2-3	ASSQGLVGDTQY
TRBV19	13	TRBJ2-1	ASSIGLPTNNEQF
TRBV28	12	TRBJ2-7	ASSRPGQMREQY
TRBV7-8	10	TRBJ2-7	ASSWTGNEQY
TRBV10-3	11	TRBJ2-2	ATYPGGTGELF
TRBV5-1	12	TRBJ2-7	ASSRAGVWNEQY
TRBV19	13	TRBJ1-5	ASSWTGYSNQPQH
TRBV7-9	12	TRBJ2-2	ASLGGSYTGELF
TRBV10-3	15	TRBJ2-3	AISGSRGGEGTDTQY
TRBV4-1	13	TRBJ1-2	ASSQVGQGKGGYT
TRBV6-1	12	TRBJ2-5	ASSLGGGQETQY
TRBV10-3	11	TRBJ2-2	AISEANTGELF
TRBV7-7	12	TRBJ2-1	ASSLYQTSHEQF
TRBV27	12	TRBJ2-7	ASSPQGSPPEQY
TRBV13	13	TRBJ2-2	ASSSTGLNTGELF
TRBV7-3	14	TRBJ2-3	ASSLRSSRAGDTQY
TRBV9	13	TRBJ2-3	ASSVAATPTDTQY
TRBV7-9	13	TRBJ1-1	ASSLVGRRWTEAF
TRBV7-7	12	TRBJ2-1	ASSRLAGVGEQF
TRBV18	14	TRBJ2-3	ASSPPRLGLSDTQY
TRBV19	12	TRBJ1-1	ASSNRQANTEAF
TRBV6-5	10	TRBJ1-1	ASRATGREAF
TRBV30	11	TRBJ1-1	AWSATGLGEAF
TRBV5-4	12	TRBJ1-1	ASTPEPANTEAF